What follows are 29 T cell receptor beta chains derived from one specimen sequenced in a study of cytomegalovirus exposure and HLA in healthy donors. Vbeta (60) and Jbeta (13) primers were used in the PCR. Libraries were prepared by immunoSEQ multiplex PCR; TCRdb keeps only in-frame clonotypes and omits some of them. Of some 110,000 clones in the sample, approximately 79% are singletons; the top ten hold around 6.1%. Sequenced sample: PBMCs. These receptors were collected from a man aged 55 to 70 in good health and CMV-seropositive.

The V call is TRBV7-2, the J call TRBJ2-1, with 10 bases that match TRBD1. This CDR3 contains 14 residues. The junction had 6 bases not matched to a gene; V was cut back by 5 bases and J by 8 bases. The V gene's germline CDR1 is SGHTA and CDR2 FQGNSA. CDR3 amino acids: CASSRDRGSDEQFF. CDR3 DNA sequence: TGTGCCAGCAGCCGGGACAGGGGATCCGATGAGCAGTTCTTC.

This chain links TRBV7-3 with TRBJ1-1, with 8 bases aligning to TRBD1. The CDR3 runs to 13 residues. The junction had 2 bases not matched to a gene; V was cut back by 5 bases and J by 3 bases. Germline V gene sequence: CDR1 SGHTA, CDR2 FQGTGA. CDR3 residues: CASSQQGDTEAFF. The CDR3 region has the DNA TGTGCCAGCAGCCAACAGGGGGACACTGAAGCTTTCTTT.

The chain carries TRBV7-9 and TRBJ2-7, with D tentatively TRBD2 (5 bases). V was pared by 5 bases and J by 3 bases, with 17 bases between. Germline CDR1 reads SEHNR; CDR2 reads FQNEAQ (reference sequence). The CDR3 is made up of 15 amino acids. This CDR3 reads CASSVLGLAGYEQYF. CDR3 coding DNA: TGTGCCAGCAGCGTACTAGGACTTGCCGGCTACGAGCAGTACTTC.

The chain links TRBV6-4 to TRBJ2-7, with a tentative D call TRBD1 (6 bases). In germline, CDR1 is MRHNA, CDR2 SNTAGT. CDR3 size: 13 residues. The V end lost 6 bases, the J end lost 5 bases, and 14 bases lay between the germline ends. This CDR3 is CASRADRSHEQYF. CDR3 sequence (DNA): TGTGCCAGCAGGGCCGACAGGAGCCACGAGCAGTACTTC.

This clone came up once. The genes are TRBV7-9 and TRBJ2-3; D unresolved. The CDR3 consists of 13 residues. Germline V lookup: CDR1 SEHNR, CDR2 FQNEAQ (reference sequence). V lost 8 bases, J lost 3 bases, and 12 bases lay in between. The CDR3 here is CASQEARTDTQYF. In DNA, the CDR3 is TGTGCCAGCCAAGAGGCTAGGACAGATACGCAGTATTTT. The whole variable domain, filled in from reference TRBV7-9 and TRBJ2-3, reads DTGVSQNPRHKITKRGQNVTFRCDPISEHNRLYWYRQTLGQGPEFLTYFQNEAQLEKSRLLSDRFSAERPKGSFSTLEIQRTEQGDSAMYLCASQEARTDTQYFGPGTRLTVL.

In nucleotides, the CDR3 is TGTGCCAGCAGCCGGGCAGCTGCTTCTAACTATGGCTACACCTTC. As protein: CASSRAAASNYGYTF. The chain carries TRBV14 and TRBJ1-2; D is unresolved. This CDR3 has 15 amino acids. The germline CDR1 and CDR2 sequences are SGHDN and FVKESK. V was shortened by 4 bases and J by 0 bases, with 12 bases between the two germline ends.

The J gene is TRBJ2-7, the V gene TRBV28; 9 bases match TRBD1. Unmatched junction bases numbered 10, after V lost 3 bases and J lost 4 bases. Germline lookup yields CDR1 MDHEN and CDR2 SYDVKM. This CDR3 spans 16 amino acids. The CDR3 loop is CASSLWRGQGLYEQYF. Written as DNA, the CDR3 is TGTGCCAGCAGTTTGTGGCGGGGACAGGGATTATACGAGCAGTACTTC.

The genes are TRBV10-2 and TRBJ1-1; tentatively, D is TRBD1 (6 bases). V gave up 3 bases and J gave up 0 bases, with 11 bases separating them. From germline, CDR1 is WSHSY and CDR2 SAAADI. CDR3 length equals 15 residues. This CDR3 is CASSEVGQMNTEAFF. Written as DNA, the CDR3 is TGCGCCAGCAGTGAAGTAGGACAGATGAACACTGAAGCTTTCTTT.

V gene TRBV28 combines with J gene TRBJ2-7, with a weak D call TRBD1 (6 bases). The CDR3 consists of 14 residues. V was pared by 2 bases and J by 4 bases, with 12 bases between. CDR1 and CDR2 from the germline V gene are MDHEN and SYDVKM. This CDR3 is CASSLIGQPYEQYF. CDR3 DNA sequence: TGTGCCAGCAGTTTAATCGGACAGCCATACGAGCAGTACTTC.

In its sample, this clone was seen a few times. The chain couples TRBV6-6 to TRBJ1-5; no reliable D call. Trimming shortened V by 5 bases and J by 3 bases, and 5 bases separated the two germline ends. Germline V CDR1 and CDR2: MNHNY, SVGAGI (reference sequence). The CDR3 loop spans 12 amino acids. The CDR3 DNA reads as TGTGCCAGCAGTACATTCAATCAGCCCCAGCATTTT. Its translation: CASSTFNQPQHF.

This chain joins TRBV5-1 and TRBJ2-5, with D unresolved. The CDR3 spans 14 residues. The V and J ends lost 1 base and 4 bases respectively, with 11 bases between them. Germline V CDR1 and CDR2: SGHRS, YFSETQ. The CDR3 loop reads CASSLIDSAETQYF. Here the CDR3 DNA reads TGCGCCAGCAGCTTGATCGACTCGGCAGAGACCCAGTACTTC.

This clone was counted only a few times. The gene calls are TRBV4-1 and TRBJ1-3; tentatively, D is TRBD1 (5 bases). CDR1 MGHRA and CDR2 YSYEKL come from the germline V gene. V was clipped by 0 bases and J by 6 bases, with 18 bases between them. The CDR3 is 17 amino acids. This chain's CDR3 is CASSQDSFRVRENTIYF. The CDR3 DNA is TGCGCCAGCAGCCAAGATTCCTTCAGGGTGCGGGAAAACACCATATATTTT.

The table lists this clone with a few counts. This sequence joins TRBV6-5 and TRBJ2-3; D perhaps matches TRBD2 (5 bases). Germline CDR1 is MNHEY and CDR2 is SVGAGI. CDR3 length: 13 residues. Trimming left V 1 base short and J 6 bases short, with 8 bases between. CDR3 residues: CASSYFSGDTQYF. DNA of the CDR3: TGTGCCAGCAGTTACTTCTCGGGGGATACGCAGTATTTT.

The chain couples TRBV5-1 to TRBJ2-5, with 8 bases matching TRBD1. V dropped 4 bases and J dropped 5; count of bases not matched to a gene: 13. CDR1 is SGHRS and CDR2 is YFSETQ in the germline V gene. This CDR3 is built from 16 residues. The CDR3 coding sequence is TGCGCCAGCAGCCAGGCCGTGCTGGGACAGGCGGAGACCCAGTACTTC. Residues: CASSQAVLGQAETQYF.

The chain employs TRBV7-9 and TRBJ1-5; 9 bases fit TRBD1. Germline lookup yields CDR1 SEHNR and CDR2 FQNEAQ (reference sequence). The CDR3 totals 16 residues. Losses at the gene ends were 1 base for V and 6 bases for J; bases not matched to a gene: 7. CDR3 amino acids: CASSLGFTGGSQPQHF. The CDR3 DNA follows: TGTGCCAGCAGCTTAGGGTTTACAGGGGGCTCTCAGCCCCAGCATTTT.

The rearrangement uses TRBV27 and TRBJ2-2; D remains unclear. CDR3 size: 14 residues. Trimming shortened V by 5 bases and J by 6 bases, and 13 bases separated the two germline ends. The germline CDR1 and CDR2 sequences are MNHEY and SMNVEV (reference sequence). Written as DNA, the CDR3 is TGTGCCAGCAGTATCGGCCCGACACCCGGGGAGCTGTTTTTT. The encoded protein is CASSIGPTPGELFF.

This chain links TRBV4-1 with TRBJ2-2, with TRBD1 as a possible D gene (6 bases). This CDR3 region has 15 residues. Germline assignment: CDR1 MGHRA and CDR2 YSYEKL. Trimming pared 5 bases from V and 3 bases from J, leaving 13 bases between. Written as DNA, the CDR3 is TGCGCCAGCAGCAAAGTACAGGGTGACACCGGGGAGCTGTTTTTT. It is translated as CASSKVQGDTGELFF.

The chain uses TRBV28 and TRBJ1-6, with 9 bases fitting TRBD1. The germline gives CDR1 MDHEN, CDR2 SYDVKM. J was trimmed by 10 bases and V by 3 bases; bases with no gene match: 4. The CDR3 has 14 residues. CDR3 loop: CASSLGQGGSPLHF. The DNA for the CDR3 is TGTGCCAGCAGTTTGGGACAGGGAGGATCACCCCTCCACTTT.

The chain employs TRBV2 and TRBJ2-2; D uncertain. The V and J ends lost 8 bases and 8 bases respectively, with 12 bases between them. Germline V gene data show CDR1 as SNHLY and CDR2 as FYNNEI. There are 12 residues in the CDR3. In DNA, the CDR3 is TGTGCCAGCTCTGGCTCCGGGGGGGAGCTGTTTTTT. Translating gives CASSGSGGELFF.

The J gene is TRBJ2-5, the V gene TRBV4-3; perhaps TRBD1 as D (5 bases). Germline values: CDR1 LGHNA, CDR2 YSLEER. V gave up 0 bases and J gave up 2 bases, with 10 bases separating them. The CDR3 is made up of 15 amino acids. CDR3 sequence reads: CASSQDIQDQETQYF. In DNA form, the CDR3 reads TGCGCCAGCAGCCAAGATATACAGGATCAAGAGACCCAGTACTTC.

Notes on this clone: The junction does not match germline at one end; this may be a read error. The V and J genes are TRBV19 and TRBJ1-1; D is possibly TRBD1 (6 bases). The V gene's germline CDR1 is LNHDA and CDR2 SQIVND (reference sequence). The CDR3 runs 16 residues. The CDR3 loop reads CASSILGDTTNSEAFF. The CDR3, as DNA: TGTGCCAGTAGTATACTAGGGGACACCACGAACTCTGAAGCTTTCTTT.

The rearrangement joins TRBV9 to TRBJ2-2; 7 bases are a match to TRBD2. The CDR3 contains 17 residues. Germline CDR1 and CDR2: SGDLS and YYNGEE. V shed 2 bases, J shed 0 bases, and the junction held 7 bases outside the gene matches. This CDR3 is CASSVRAAGTNTGELFF. The CDR3 DNA is TGTGCCAGCAGCGTTCGGGCAGCGGGGACGAACACCGGGGAGCTGTTTTTT.

This chain uses TRBV6-1 with TRBJ1-1; 8 bases agree with TRBD1. Trimming at V came to 6 bases and at J to 1 base, leaving 7 bases not matched to a gene. There are 15 residues in the CDR3. Germline V gene data show CDR1 as MNHNS and CDR2 as SASEGT. CDR3 region: CASSPKGQANTEAFF. The DNA of the CDR3 is TGTGCCAGCAGCCCAAAGGGACAGGCGAACACTGAAGCTTTCTTT.

This clone has just a few counts. This specimen includes other DNA sequences encoding the same CDR3. This rearrangement joins TRBV6-6 to TRBJ2-7; D remains unclear. This CDR3 region has 12 residues. V was pared by 0 bases and J by 3 bases, with 3 bases between. Per germline, CDR1 MNHNY and CDR2 SVGAGI (reference sequence). The CDR3 DNA is TGTGCCAGCAGTTACTCCAGCTACGAGCAGTACTTC. As protein: CASSYSSYEQYF.

V and J are TRBV4-1 and TRBJ2-3, with D uncertain. CDR3 length equals 12 residues. The V end was cut by 0 bases, the J end by 11 bases, with 9 bases between. Looked up from germline, CDR1 is MGHRA and CDR2 is YSYEKL. The CDR3 nucleotides read TGCGCCAGCAGCCAAGACCTGGGCCTGCAGTATTTT. This translates into CASSQDLGLQYF.

The chain employs TRBV11-3 and TRBJ2-3, with 11 bases that match TRBD2. The CDR3 contains 16 residues. Germline loops: CDR1 SGHNT, CDR2 YENEEA. V shed 4 bases, J shed 4 bases, and the junction held 7 bases outside the gene matches. This CDR3 reads CASSYTTSGDSDTQYF. CDR3 sequence (DNA): TGTGCCAGCAGCTACACGACTAGCGGGGACTCAGATACGCAGTATTTT.

The gene calls are TRBV5-1 and TRBJ2-4, with 8 bases matching TRBD1. Germline V gene data show CDR1 as SGHRS and CDR2 as YFSETQ. J lost 7 bases, V lost 0 bases, and 0 bases had no gene match. CDR3 size: 13 residues. The CDR3 reads CASSLDRGNIQYF. DNA for the CDR3: TGCGCCAGCAGCTTGGACAGGGGGAACATTCAGTACTTC.

The V call is TRBV7-2, the J call TRBJ2-3; TRBD2 agrees at 11 bases. There are 16 residues in the CDR3. V lost 5 bases, J lost 1 base, and 5 bases stayed unmatched. CDR1 and CDR2 from the germline V gene are SGHTA and FQGNSA. The CDR3 region is CASSPSGGHGTDTQYF. CDR3 in DNA: TGTGCCAGCAGCCCTAGCGGGGGGCACGGCACAGATACGCAGTATTTT.

This clone came up once. V usage is TRBV9 and J usage is TRBJ1-2; D ambiguous. There are 14 residues in the CDR3. Looked up from germline, CDR1 is SGDLS and CDR2 is YYNGEE. V shed 2 bases and J shed 4 bases, with 12 bases lying between them. CDR3 nucleotide sequence: TGTGCCAGCAGCGTGGAGGAGAGTAGCTATGGCTACACCTTC. It specifies CASSVEESSYGYTF.